The 12 T cell receptor beta chains presented below share a single source sample, sequenced in a study of regulatory T cells in long-lasting Graves disease. Assembly of TCR beta libraries relied on iRepertoire HTBI primers together with Arm-PCR of CDR3 regions. One entry per CDR3 protein, called by TCRdb with MiXCR from the multiplex PCR reads. The sample has approximately 470,000 distinct CDR3 sequences, around 21% seen once; the top ten hold about 8.3%. The time point denotes: persistent/refractory GD, antithyroid drugs over 5 years with positive TRAb. RNA from PBMCs was the source of the TCR library. The sequencing here drew on peripheral blood mononuclear cells (PBMCs), taken when the disease was refractory, from a patient treated with antithyroid drugs. Every receptor here comes from a female donor with Graves disease.

The V and J genes are TRBV4-1 and TRBJ2-3; D possibly corresponds to TRBD1 (5 bases). V dropped 1 base and J dropped 2 bases, with 16 bases sitting between them. This CDR3 contains 17 residues. CDR1 MGHRA and CDR2 YSYEKL come from the germline V gene. Here the CDR3 reads CASSQVVDSFHTDTQYF. CDR3 nucleotide sequence: TGCGCCAGCAGCCAAGTTGTCGACAGCTTCCACACAGATACGCAGTATTTT.

V usage is TRBV11-3 and J usage is TRBJ2-1; D gene unclear. The CDR3 spans 14 residues. With 0 bases removed from V and 8 bases from J, the gap between germline ends came to 11 bases. In germline, CDR1 is SGHNT, CDR2 YENEEA. The CDR3 region has the DNA TGTGCCAGCAGCTTAGAACCTCGGGCCGATGAGCAGTTCTTC. It translates to CASSLEPRADEQFF.

This clonotype showed up many times. The chain recombines TRBV20-1 with TRBJ2-7; D gene uncertain. The ends were cut back, 3 bases at V and 7 bases at J, with 13 bases in the middle. CDR3 size: 12 residues. Germline V CDR1 and CDR2: DFQATT, SNEGSKA (reference sequence). In DNA, the CDR3 is TGCAGTGCTAGTGGTAGTACCCGGGAGCAGTACTTC. It encodes CSASGSTREQYF.

On this clonotype itself: Sequence at one end of the junction differs from germline and may be a read error. The rearrangement links TRBV11-2 to TRBJ2-2; D is possibly TRBD1 (6 bases). CDR1 is SGHAT and CDR2 is FQNNGV in the germline V gene. The CDR3 sequence is 13 residues long. The CDR3 sequence: CASSDRNTGEPFF. The CDR3, as DNA: TGTGCCAGCAGCGACAGGAACACCGGGGAGCCGTTTTTT.

In regard to this clonotype: This clone may be a read error of a much larger clone one base away. The rearrangement uses TRBV6-5 and TRBJ1-2; 9 nucleotides match TRBD1. Germline CDR1 reads MNHEY; CDR2 reads SVGAGI. V trimming: 4 bases; J trimming: 6 bases; junction bases outside the gene matches: 9. CDR3 length: 15 amino acids. Here the CDR3 reads CASSSGDRAVDGYTF. CDR3 DNA sequence: TGTGCCAGCAGTTCAGGGGACAGGGCAGTGGATGGCTACACCTTC.

V and J are TRBV2 and TRBJ2-5; 9 bases agree with TRBD2. The germline CDR1 and CDR2 sequences are SNHLY and FYNNEI. CDR3 length equals 13 residues. Trimming removed 6 bases from V and 6 bases from J; junction bases left unmatched: 5. DNA of the CDR3: TGTGCCAGCAGGGGGACTAGCCCGAAGACCCAGTACTTC. It is translated as CASRGTSPKTQYF.

The chain links TRBV5-8 to TRBJ1-1; no clear D. The CDR3 is 15 residues long. The germline V gene encodes CDR1 SGHTS and CDR2 YDEGEE. Trimming removed 5 bases from V and 1 base from J, with 15 bases in between. This CDR3 reads CASRPAGLENTEAFF. As DNA, the CDR3 is TGTGCCAGCAGGCCGGCGGGGTTGGAGAACACTGAAGCTTTCTTT.

In this sample, this clonotype turned up many times. This chain links TRBV12-3 or TRBV12-4 with TRBJ2-2; D gene uncertain. V was cut by 6 bases and J by 6 bases, with 8 bases left in between. The CDR3 is made up of 12 amino acids. The CDR3: CASSFVPGELFF. DNA for the CDR3: TGTGCCAGCAGCTTTGTTCCCGGGGAGCTGTTTTTT.

The rearrangement joins TRBV29-1 to TRBJ1-1, with 7 bases aligning to TRBD1. The J segment lost 11 bases and the V segment lost 7 bases, leaving 19 bases of the junction unmatched. Germline loops: CDR1 SQVTM, CDR2 ANQGSEA. The CDR3 spans 14 residues. The CDR3: CSAILLRTGSVAFF. CDR3 bases: TGCAGCGCTATCTTACTAAGGACAGGTTCGGTGGCTTTCTTT.

This clonotype was picked up many times. The chain links TRBV28 to TRBJ2-5; TRBD1 aligns across 12 bases. CDR3 length: 19 amino acids. From germline, CDR1 is MDHEN and CDR2 SYDVKM. Trimming removed 7 bases from V and 2 bases from J; junction bases left unmatched: 17. CDR3 sequence: CASTRNWGTGGDCQETQYF. The DNA for the CDR3 is TGTGCCAGCACTCGCAATTGGGGGACAGGGGGCGATTGTCAAGAGACCCAGTACTTC. The full variable domain, its missing parts supplied by reference TRBV28 and TRBJ2-5, is DVKVTQSSRYLVKRTGEKVFLECVQDMDHENMFWYRQDPGLGLRLIYFSYDVKMKEKGDIPEGYSVSREKKERFSLILESASTNQTSMYLCASTRNWGTGGDCQETQYFGPGTRLLVL.

The chain combines TRBV20-1 with TRBJ2-7; 9 bases map to TRBD1. The ends lost 6 bases at V and 6 bases at J; junction bases unmatched: 9. CDR3 length equals 13 residues. CDR1 is DFQATT, CDR2 SNEGSKA, per germline (reference sequence). The CDR3 protein is CSAEDRGIFEQYF. The CDR3 DNA is TGCAGTGCAGAGGACAGGGGAATATTCGAGCAGTACTTC.

This clonotype was detected ten times or more. This sequence joins TRBV11-2 and TRBJ2-7; 8 bases fit TRBD1. V trimming: 5 bases; J trimming: 0 bases; junction bases outside the gene matches: 9. The germline CDR1 and CDR2 sequences are SGHAT and FQNNGV. The CDR3 runs to 16 residues. The chain's CDR3 is CASSLRTGRSSYEQYF. The CDR3 DNA follows: TGTGCCAGCAGCCTAAGGACAGGGAGAAGCTCCTACGAGCAGTACTTC. The variable domain in full, with the rest retrieved from reference TRBV11-2 and TRBJ2-7, is EAGVAQSPRYKIIEKRQSVAFWCNPISGHATLYWYQQILGQGPKLLIQFQNNGVVDDSQLPKDRFSAERLKGVDSTLKIQPAKLEDSAVYLCASSLRTGRSSYEQYFGPGTRLTVT.